What follows is one T cell receptor beta chain and its context. Its antigen is unidentified. Repertoires were generated with immunoSEQ multiplex PCR, while TCRdb's copy carries only in-frame clones and drops some. The repertoire holds 95,000 to 120,000 clones, with 90% as singletons. The sample originates from a study of a mutant IDH1 vaccine in newly diagnosed glioma. Overall study: The study gave patients eight vaccinations in weeks 1, 3, 5, 7, 11, 15, 19, 23. Prior therapy was radiotherapy, temozolomide, or both; most received both.

The CDR3 loop spans 13 amino acids. Germline V gives CDR1 LNHNV, CDR2 YYDKDF (reference sequence). Trimming removed 0 bases from V and 11 bases from J, with 11 bases in between. Regarding time point: week 11, during vaccination. The study gave 300 ug of mutant IDH1 20-mer peptide per vaccine dose, with topical imiquimod. This material consisted of PBMCs, taken from a glioma patient whose treatment included an IDH1 peptide vaccine. This clonotype originated in a woman between 50 and 59 years old with glioma. The rearrangement uses TRBV15 and TRBJ2-1; D possibly matches TRBD1 or TRBD2 (5 bases each). The DNA for the CDR3 is TGTGCCACCAGCAGAGATCACAGGAGGAAGCAGTTCTTC. It specifies CATSRDHRRKQFF.